These T cell receptor beta chains were read from a single sample in a study of human T cells and chemical hapten exposure. TCRdb passed the RACE reads through MiXCR, listing each CDR3 protein once. The sample lists under 45,000 distinct CDR3 sequences; 10% to 13% were seen once. The specimen comprised whole blood, sampled in connection with sensitization to the hapten diphenylcyclopropenone (DPC). All receptors derive from a man aged 50 to 60 with alopecia areata. Some clones in this sample may be carry-over from other donors' samples. The CDR3 runs from the conserved cysteine through the conserved F or W. The D gene is left open where the match is weak. Part of the rows lack a size; the others show once, few, many or a class for expanded clones.

size: .; V: TRBV28; D: TRBD1; J: TRBJ2-2; DNA: TGTGCCAGTGCTACAGGGGCCACCGGGGAGCTGTTTTTT; CDR3: CASATGATGELFF
size: .; V: TRBV5-1; D: .; J: TRBJ1-2; DNA: TGCGCCAGCAGCGGGGACTCCACGGCCAACTATGGCTACACCTTC; CDR3: CASSGDSTANYGYTF
size: many; V: TRBV29-1; D: TRBD2; J: TRBJ2-1; DNA: TGCAGCGTGGGAGCGGGAGTTTACTACAATGAGCAGTTCTTC; CDR3: CSVGAGVYYNEQFF
size: many; V: TRBV19; D: TRBD2; J: TRBJ2-1; DNA: TGTGCCAGTAGGGTACTAGCGGGAGGGACTGAGCAGTTCTTC; CDR3: CASRVLAGGTEQFF
size: many; V: TRBV7-9; D: .; J: TRBJ2-1; DNA: TGTGCCAGCAGCCCGCGAGGGAGTAAAAACAATGAGCAGTTCTTC; CDR3: CASSPRGSKNNEQFF
size: many; V: TRBV6-2/TRBV6-3; D: .; J: TRBJ2-5; DNA: TGTGCCAGCAGTCAGGGAATACCGGAGACCCAGTACTTC; CDR3: CASSQGIPETQYF
size: .; V: TRBV28; D: TRBD1; J: TRBJ1-6; DNA: TGTGCCAGCAGTCCGGAGACAGGGGAACGTTCACCCCTCCACTTT; CDR3: CASSPETGERSPLHF
size: many; V: TRBV5-4; D: .; J: TRBJ1-1; DNA: TGTGCCAGCAGCTTGGAGGGGGGGCTTAACACTGAAGCTTTCTTT; CDR3: CASSLEGGLNTEAFF
size: few; V: TRBV18; D: .; J: TRBJ2-3; DNA: TGTGCCAGCTCACAAGAACAGGGATTCAGCACAGATACGCAGTATTTT; CDR3: CASSQEQGFSTDTQYF
size: few; V: TRBV12-3/TRBV12-4; D: TRBD2; J: TRBJ2-1; DNA: TGTGCCAGCGGGGGACTAGCGGTATCTAATGAGCAGTTCTTC; CDR3: CASGGLAVSNEQFF
size: many; V: TRBV7-2; D: .; J: TRBJ1-4; DNA: TGTGCCAGCAGCGAAAGAGGACGGTATCAACTGTTTTTT; CDR3: CASSERGRYQLFF
size: many; V: TRBV18; D: .; J: TRBJ2-6; DNA: TGTGCCAGCTCACCTAATCCCACTGGGGCCAACGTCCTGACTTTC; CDR3: CASSPNPTGANVLTF
size: .; V: TRBV29-1; D: .; J: TRBJ2-5; DNA: TGCAGCGTCTCCGGGGGGCGAGAAGAGACCCAGTACTTC; CDR3: CSVSGGREETQYF
size: few; V: TRBV29-1; D: TRBD2; J: TRBJ2-1; DNA: TGCAGCGCCAGTAGCGGGATGCTATATGAGCAGTTCTTC; CDR3: CSASSGMLYEQFF
size: .; V: TRBV7-2; D: .; J: TRBJ2-7; DNA: TGTGCCAGCAGCCCAACCTTGGACGGGAGCTACGAGCAGTACTTC; CDR3: CASSPTLDGSYEQYF
size: many; V: TRBV6-2/TRBV6-3; D: .; J: TRBJ2-5; DNA: TGTGCCAGCAGGGGGGAAGGGGCACAACAAGAGACCCAGTACTTC; CDR3: CASRGEGAQQETQYF
size: .; V: TRBV20-1; D: TRBD2; J: TRBJ2-3; DNA: TGCAGTGCTAGGGGGACTAGCGGAGATACGCAGTATTTT; CDR3: CSARGTSGDTQYF
size: few; V: TRBV5-6; D: .; J: TRBJ2-5; DNA: TGTGCCAGCAGCCCAGGGAAAGAGACCCAGTACTTC; CDR3: CASSPGKETQYF
size: few; V: TRBV28; D: .; J: TRBJ1-2; DNA: TGTGCCAGCGATGGGGAGGGGACCTTTGTAGGGCGCTATGGCTACACCTTC; CDR3: CASDGEGTFVGRYGYTF
size: .; V: TRBV20-1; D: .; J: TRBJ2-3; DNA: TGCAGTGCTAGGAACCTTCAGCGACCCACAGATACGCAGTATTTT; CDR3: CSARNLQRPTDTQYF
size: few; V: TRBV7-6; D: .; J: TRBJ2-5; DNA: TGTGCCAGCAGCCCGCAAATGGGGAACCAAGAGACCCAGTACTTC; CDR3: CASSPQMGNQETQYF
size: many; V: TRBV12-2; D: .; J: TRBJ2-7; DNA: TGTGCAAGTCGACCCAAAATCGGACAGGGCTCCTACGAGCAGTACTTC; CDR3: CASRPKIGQGSYEQYF
size: many; V: TRBV7-2; D: TRBD2; J: TRBJ2-3; DNA: TGTGCCAGCAGCTTAGCGGTCTTAGCGGGCCGCACAGATACGCAGTATTTT; CDR3: CASSLAVLAGRTDTQYF
size: .; V: TRBV28; D: TRBD2; J: TRBJ2-3; DNA: TGTGCCAGCAGTTTGGGGCGGGAGGGGTCAGATACGCAGTATTTT; CDR3: CASSLGREGSDTQYF
size: many; V: TRBV6-1; D: .; J: TRBJ1-2; DNA: TGTGCCAGCAGTGAAGGGTCGTCCGGCTCCGGCTACACCTTC; CDR3: CASSEGSSGSGYTF
size: many; V: TRBV9; D: TRBD2; J: TRBJ2-7; DNA: TGTGCCAGCAGCGTAGGAACGGGAGGGCCGAACGAGCAGTACTTC; CDR3: CASSVGTGGPNEQYF
size: few; V: TRBV28; D: TRBD1; J: TRBJ2-7; DNA: TGTGCCAGCAGTTTGGGGGACAGGGACCACGAGCAGTACTTC; CDR3: CASSLGDRDHEQYF
size: many; V: TRBV5-1; D: .; J: TRBJ2-7; DNA: TGCGCCAGCAGCCCCGACAGCCTCTCCTACGAGCAGTACTTC; CDR3: CASSPDSLSYEQYF
size: many; V: TRBV5-1; D: .; J: TRBJ2-5; DNA: TGCGCCAGCAGCTTGGATTCGGCAGGGGGAGGCCAAGAGACCCAGTACTTC; CDR3: CASSLDSAGGGQETQYF
size: few; V: TRBV11-2; D: .; J: TRBJ2-1; DNA: TGTGCCAGCAGCTTAGCTTTCCCCGCGAATGAGCAGTTCTTC; CDR3: CASSLAFPANEQFF
size: .; V: TRBV28; D: .; J: TRBJ1-2; DNA: TGTGCCAGCAGTTTACTGACCACAGGAGGCTATGGCTACACCTTC; CDR3: CASSLLTTGGYGYTF
size: few; V: TRBV4-1; D: .; J: TRBJ1-6; DNA: TGCGCCAGCAGCCAGACAGCGAGCTCCTATAATTCACCCCTCCACTTT; CDR3: CASSQTASSYNSPLHF
size: many; V: TRBV19; D: .; J: TRBJ1-5; DNA: TGTGCCAGTAGTACAGGTCCTACTCAGCCCCAGCATTTT; CDR3: CASSTGPTQPQHF
size: few; V: TRBV29-1; D: .; J: TRBJ2-5; DNA: TGCAGCGTAGAGCCTCGGGACTTAGGGGAGACCCAGTACTTC; CDR3: CSVEPRDLGETQYF
size: many; V: TRBV10-3; D: .; J: TRBJ2-1; DNA: TGTGCCATCAGTGAGCCTGGACAGAGCTCCTACAATGAGCAGTTCTTC; CDR3: CAISEPGQSSYNEQFF
size: many; V: TRBV10-3; D: TRBD2; J: TRBJ2-5; DNA: TGTGCCATCAGTGATTCTAGCGGGAGTGAGACCCAGTACTTC; CDR3: CAISDSSGSETQYF
size: many; V: TRBV20-1; D: TRBD1; J: TRBJ1-5; DNA: TGCAGTGCTAAAGAAGACAGGGGCAATCAGCCCCAGCATTTT; CDR3: CSAKEDRGNQPQHF
size: many; V: TRBV28; D: TRBD1; J: TRBJ1-1; DNA: TGTGCCAGCAGTCCGAGCGGCAGGGGGAGCACTGAAGCTTTCTTT; CDR3: CASSPSGRGSTEAFF
size: many; V: TRBV12-3/TRBV12-4; D: .; J: TRBJ2-3; DNA: TGTGCCAGCAGCCTCTCCTATATCGCAGATACGCAGTATTTT; CDR3: CASSLSYIADTQYF
size: .; V: TRBV4-1; D: TRBD2; J: TRBJ2-1; DNA: TGCGCCAGCAGCCAAGAAAGTTATTCCGGGAGGTGGAATGAGCAGTTCTTC; CDR3: CASSQESYSGRWNEQFF
size: .; V: TRBV29-1; D: .; J: TRBJ2-1; DNA: TGCAGCGTTTGTAAAGTTGTAAAGTACAATGAGCAGTTCTTC; CDR3: CSVCKVVKYNEQFF
size: many; V: TRBV12-3/TRBV12-4; D: .; J: TRBJ1-5; DNA: TGTGCCAGCAGTTTAGGACTTGCTAGCAATCAGCCCCAGCATTTT; CDR3: CASSLGLASNQPQHF
size: .; V: TRBV29-1; D: TRBD2; J: TRBJ2-7; DNA: TGCAGCGTTGAAGATCGTTTCAGCGGGAGTTCCGACGAGCAGTACTTC; CDR3: CSVEDRFSGSSDEQYF
size: many; V: TRBV7-8; D: TRBD2; J: TRBJ2-5; DNA: TGTGCCAGCAGCTTAAGTAGGACTAGCTCCCTGCAGACCCAGTACTTC; CDR3: CASSLSRTSSLQTQYF
size: many; V: TRBV12-3/TRBV12-4; D: .; J: TRBJ1-5; DNA: TGTGCCAGCAGGACGGTCGCGAATCAGCCCCAGCATTTT; CDR3: CASRTVANQPQHF
size: many; V: TRBV6-2/TRBV6-3; D: .; J: TRBJ1-1; DNA: TGTGCCAGCAGTTACTCGACAGCCATCCTCACTGAAGCTTTCTTT; CDR3: CASSYSTAILTEAFF
size: many; V: TRBV28; D: TRBD1; J: TRBJ1-2; DNA: TGTGCCAGCAGGGGGACAGGGGTCTATGGCTACACCTTC; CDR3: CASRGTGVYGYTF
size: many; V: TRBV7-9; D: .; J: TRBJ1-4; DNA: TGTGCCAGCAGCCTGGACATCGCACTCTCCGAAAAACTGTTTTTT; CDR3: CASSLDIALSEKLFF
size: many; V: TRBV3-1; D: .; J: TRBJ1-2; DNA: TGTGCCAGCAGCCTCAGCCCGGACAGCCCGTATGGCTACACCTTC; CDR3: CASSLSPDSPYGYTF
size: many; V: TRBV6-2/TRBV6-3; D: TRBD2; J: TRBJ2-1; DNA: TGTGCCAGCAATTGGCTAGCGGGAGGGGGTGAGCAGTTCTTC; CDR3: CASNWLAGGGEQFF
size: .; V: TRBV29-1; D: .; J: TRBJ1-1; DNA: TGCAGCGGCGGCAGGGGCACTGAAGCTTTCTTT; CDR3: CSGGRGTEAFF
size: many; V: TRBV5-1; D: .; J: TRBJ2-1; DNA: TGCGCCAGCAGTTTTCTTAATGTGGACGTGGGCGATGAGCAGTTCTTC; CDR3: CASSFLNVDVGDEQFF
size: few; V: TRBV20-1; D: .; J: TRBJ2-1; DNA: TGCAGTGCTAGAGATCGGGACGGGAATGCGATTGAGCAGTTCTTC; CDR3: CSARDRDGNAIEQFF
size: many; V: TRBV5-4; D: TRBD2; J: TRBJ2-7; DNA: TGTGCCAGCAGTTTTGGACTAGCGGGAGGGACGACCCACGAGCAGTACTTC; CDR3: CASSFGLAGGTTHEQYF
size: .; V: TRBV6-4; D: .; J: TRBJ1-2; DNA: TGTGCCAGCCCCCAAAGGGTTCCGGTAGTTTTTGGCTACACCTTC; CDR3: CASPQRVPVVFGYTF